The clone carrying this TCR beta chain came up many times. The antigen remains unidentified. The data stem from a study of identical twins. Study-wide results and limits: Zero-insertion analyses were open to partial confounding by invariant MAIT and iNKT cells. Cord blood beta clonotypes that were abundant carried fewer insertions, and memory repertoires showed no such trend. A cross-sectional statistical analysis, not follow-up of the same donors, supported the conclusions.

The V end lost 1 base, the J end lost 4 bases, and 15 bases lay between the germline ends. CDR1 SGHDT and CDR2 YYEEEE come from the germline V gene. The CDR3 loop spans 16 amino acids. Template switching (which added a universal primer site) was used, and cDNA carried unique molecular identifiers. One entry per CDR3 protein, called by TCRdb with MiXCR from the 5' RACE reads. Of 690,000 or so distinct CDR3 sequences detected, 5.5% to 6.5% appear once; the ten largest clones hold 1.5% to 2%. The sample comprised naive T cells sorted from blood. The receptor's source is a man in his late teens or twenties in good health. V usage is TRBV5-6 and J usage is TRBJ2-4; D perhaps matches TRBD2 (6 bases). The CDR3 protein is CASSLPRGGGKNIQYF. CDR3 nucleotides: TGTGCCAGCAGCTTGCCACGGGGAGGAGGAAAAAACATTCAGTACTTC.